Below are 28 T cell receptor beta chains sequenced from a single sample in a study of control samples from healthy donors and cancer patients. TCRdb's table, derived via immunoSEQ multiplex PCR, lists solely in-frame clones and lacks some. This sample has about 53,000 clones, with approximately 90% found just once. Material: PBMCs. The receptors were sampled from a man aged 55 to 69 with head and neck cancer.

This chain uses TRBV7-9 with TRBJ2-2; tentatively, D is TRBD1 (5 bases). Germline assignment: CDR1 SEHNR and CDR2 FQNEAQ (reference sequence). V was clipped by 7 bases and J by 6 bases, with 15 bases between them. The CDR3 consists of 14 residues. In nucleotides, the CDR3 is TGTGCCAGCAAGCCGAATTGGGGCGCCGGGGAGCTGTTTTTT. This gives the protein CASKPNWGAGELFF.

The chain has TRBV4-1 and TRBJ1-3; maybe TRBD1 (6 bases). Trimming shortened V by 3 bases and J by 0 bases, and 15 bases separated the two germline ends. The CDR3 has 17 amino acids. CDR1 and CDR2 (germline): MGHRA, YSYEKL. Here the CDR3 reads CASSHRDNLPSGNTIYF. CDR3 in DNA: TGCGCCAGCAGCCACCGGGACAACTTGCCCTCTGGAAACACCATATATTTT.

The rearrangement joins TRBV5-1 to TRBJ2-2, with D tentatively TRBD1 or TRBD2 (6 bases each). V shed 0 bases and J shed 6 bases, with 12 bases lying between them. This CDR3 is 15 amino acids long. The germline gives CDR1 SGHRS, CDR2 YFSETQ. CDR3 bases: TGCGCCAGCAGCTTGGATCGGGGGCTAGCCGGGGAGCTGTTTTTT. It yields the protein CASSLDRGLAGELFF.

The V gene is TRBV6-1, the J gene TRBJ2-3; TRBD1 matches at 10 bases. J lost 0 bases, V lost 0 bases, and 9 bases had no gene match. Germline CDR1 is MNHNS and CDR2 is SASEGT. This CDR3 is 19 amino acids long. CDR3 nucleotides: TGTGCCAGCAGTGAAGCACTTCCTGGGACAGGGGATAGCACAGATACGCAGTATTTT. Translated: CASSEALPGTGDSTDTQYF.

This clone turned up a few times. V is TRBV6-5 and J is TRBJ1-2; TRBD1 agrees at 11 bases. Germline CDR1 MNHEY, CDR2 SVGAGI. V shed 0 bases, J shed 4 bases, and the junction held 4 bases outside the gene matches. The CDR3 runs 16 residues. Here the CDR3 DNA reads TGTGCCAGCAGTTACTCAAGGACAGGGGGCGGCTATGGCTACACCTTC. As protein: CASSYSRTGGGYGYTF.

The gene calls are TRBV7-3 and TRBJ2-6, with unresolved D. This CDR3 has 15 residues. Germline V lookup: CDR1 SGHTA, CDR2 FQGTGA. Trimming cost V 5 bases and J 3 bases, with 11 bases left between them. The CDR3 coding sequence is TGTGCCAGCAGCCCCCAAGTGGGTGGGGCCAACGTCCTGACTTTC. This translates into CASSPQVGGANVLTF. Supplemented by reference TRBV7-3 and TRBJ2-6, the full variable domain reads GAGVSQTPSNKVTEKGKYVELRCDPISGHTALYWYRQSLGQGPEFLIYFQGTGAADDSGLPNDRFFAVRPEGSVSTLKIQRTERGDSAVYLCASSPQVGGANVLTFGAGSRLTVL.

This clone has a handful of counts. The chain joins TRBV3-1 (or the pseudogene TRBV3-2) to TRBJ1-2, with no clear D. CDR3 length equals 12 residues. CDR1 LGHDT and CDR2 YNNKEL come from the germline V gene (reference sequence). Trimming cost V 5 bases and J 6 bases, with 10 bases left between them. Written as DNA, the CDR3 is TGTGCCAGCAGCTTTAGGGTAAATGGCTACACCTTC. Its translation is CASSFRVNGYTF.

The gene calls are TRBV3-1 (or the pseudogene TRBV3-2) and TRBJ1-5; D is uncertain. V was shortened by 0 bases and J by 4 bases, with 7 bases between the two germline ends. The CDR3 covers 14 residues. CDR1 is LGHDT and CDR2 is YNNKEL in the germline V gene (reference sequence). This CDR3 reads CASSQDARNQPQHF. CDR3 bases: TGTGCCAGCAGCCAAGATGCTCGAAATCAGCCCCAGCATTTT.

The rearrangement uses TRBV10-3 and TRBJ2-7; 7 bases line up with TRBD1. The CDR3 has 13 amino acids. The junction had 11 bases not matched to a gene; V was cut back by 8 bases and J by 7 bases. The germline gives CDR1 ENHRY, CDR2 SYGVKD. In nucleotides, the CDR3 is TGTGCCATCGGACCGGGACAGCCTAGGGAGCAGTACTTC. This sequence encodes CAIGPGQPREQYF.

The J gene is TRBJ2-2, the V gene TRBV5-6, with D unresolved. V lost 0 bases to trimming and J lost 3 bases, with 9 bases between them. The length of the CDR3 is 15 residues. Germline CDR1 is SGHDT and CDR2 is YYEEEE. CDR3 in amino acids: CASSLGTVYTGELFF. The CDR3 nucleotides read TGTGCCAGCAGCTTGGGGACGGTCTACACCGGGGAGCTGTTTTTT.

The chain links TRBV7-9 to TRBJ1-2; D remains ambiguous. The CDR3 has 13 residues. Trimming removed 5 bases at V and 1 base at J, with 8 bases between. Germline V gives CDR1 SEHNR, CDR2 FQNEAQ (reference sequence). CDR3 DNA: TGTGCCAGCAGCCCGGGATATAACTATGGCTACACCTTC. It translates to CASSPGYNYGYTF.

The chain couples TRBV2 to TRBJ1-1; maybe TRBD1 (5 bases). The CDR3 spans 13 residues. Trimming left V 7 bases short and J 1 base short, with 10 bases between. Per the germline V gene, CDR1 is SNHLY and CDR2 is FYNNEI. The CDR3 here is CASTGTANTEAFF. CDR3 nucleotide sequence: TGTGCCAGCACCGGGACGGCGAACACTGAAGCTTTCTTT.

This clone was found once. The chain employs TRBV15 and TRBJ2-4; no clear D. This CDR3 contains 16 residues. Germline-derived CDR1 and CDR2 are LNHNV and YYDKDF (reference sequence). Trimming shortened V by 0 bases and J by 2 bases, and 11 bases separated the two germline ends. CDR3 region: CATSRDQAQPKNIQYF. For the CDR3, the DNA is TGTGCCACCAGCAGAGATCAAGCACAGCCCAAAAACATTCAGTACTTC.

V gene TRBV7-2 combines with J gene TRBJ1-2; D is perhaps TRBD1 (5 bases). Germline lookup yields CDR1 SGHTA and CDR2 FQGNSA. Trimming shortened V by 4 bases and J by 4 bases, and 28 bases separated the two germline ends. This CDR3 contains 19 residues. CDR3 sequence: CASSSARGNTNPGAYGYTF. DNA of the CDR3: TGTGCCAGCAGCTCCGCTCGGGGAAACACCAACCCTGGGGCCTATGGCTACACCTTC.

The rearrangement links TRBV4-2 to TRBJ2-5; TRBD2 matches 9 bases. The CDR3 consists of 15 residues. The V gene end was trimmed by 0 bases and the J gene end by 1 base; junction bases not matched to a gene: 0. Per the germline V gene, CDR1 is LGHNA and CDR2 is YNFKEQ. The CDR3, as DNA: TGTGCCAGCAGCCAAGAGCGGGGGGGCCAAGAGACCCAGTACTTC. It is translated as CASSQERGGQETQYF.

The chain is built from TRBV19 and TRBJ2-6, with D perhaps matching TRBD1 (5 bases). This CDR3 contains 17 residues. Germline V lookup: CDR1 LNHDA, CDR2 SQIVND (reference sequence). V dropped 3 bases and J dropped 0 bases, with 12 bases sitting between them. The CDR3 protein is CASSIQGSPSGANVLTF. CDR3 sequence (DNA): TGTGCCAGTAGTATCCAGGGAAGTCCCTCTGGGGCCAACGTCCTGACTTTC.

V and J are TRBV27 and TRBJ1-1, with TRBD1 matching 8 bases. This CDR3 comprises 20 residues. Germline V gene data show CDR1 as MNHEY and CDR2 as SMNVEV (reference sequence). The J segment lost 0 bases and the V segment lost 9 bases, leaving 24 bases of the junction unmatched. The CDR3 DNA sequence: TGTGCCAGGTTTGTCTACCCGCTTTTTCGTCCGACAGGGGTGAACACTGAAGCTTTCTTT. It specifies CARFVYPLFRPTGVNTEAFF.

The chain carries TRBV5-1 and TRBJ1-6; D is uncertain. In germline, CDR1 is SGHRS, CDR2 YFSETQ. V was cut by 5 bases and J by 7 bases, with 13 bases left in between. CDR3 length: 14 amino acids. The CDR3 sequence: CASRPGQANSPLHF. The CDR3 nucleotides read TGCGCCAGCAGACCGGGTCAGGCCAATTCACCCCTCCACTTT.

The chain carries TRBV19 and TRBJ2-5; TRBD1 might be the D (5 bases). With 11 bases removed from V and 1 base from J, the gap between germline ends came to 17 bases. CDR3 length: 14 residues. The V gene's germline CDR1 is LNHDA and CDR2 SQIVND (reference sequence). CDR3 DNA sequence: TGTGCCCACCCGACGCGACAGCTCCAAGAGACCCAGTACTTC. Translation: CAHPTRQLQETQYF.

The gene calls are TRBV10-3 and TRBJ1-5, with 8 bases aligning to TRBD1. This CDR3 region has 17 residues. The V gene's germline CDR1 is ENHRY and CDR2 SYGVKD. V lost 3 bases and J lost 5; bases outside the gene matches: 12. The CDR3 spells CAISDRAGGLGDQPQHF. CDR3 in DNA: TGTGCCATCAGTGATCGGGCAGGGGGCCTTGGAGATCAGCCCCAGCATTTT.

J is TRBJ2-2 and V is TRBV5-1; D is ambiguous. CDR1 is SGHRS, CDR2 YFSETQ, per germline. V was clipped by 4 bases and J by 0 bases, with 7 bases between them. CDR3 size: 14 residues. The CDR3 sequence is CASSVTANTGELFF. CDR3 in DNA: TGCGCCAGCAGCGTCACAGCGAACACCGGGGAGCTGTTTTTT. Looking up the rest from reference TRBV5-1 and TRBJ2-2 gives the full variable domain: KAGVTQTPRYLIKTRGQQVTLSCSPISGHRSVSWYQQTPGQGLQFLFEYFSETQRNKGNFPGRFSGRQFSNSRSEMNVSTLELGDSALYLCASSVTANTGELFFGEGSRLTVL.

V is TRBV5-5 and J is TRBJ1-5; unclear D gene. This CDR3 has 15 amino acids. Germline V gene lookup returns CDR1 SGHKS and CDR2 YYEKEE (reference sequence). V gave up 4 bases and J gave up 1 base, with 12 bases separating them. The CDR3 coding sequence is TGTGCCAGCAGCCAACTGGCGGGAAGCAATCAGCCCCAGCATTTT. This codes for CASSQLAGSNQPQHF.

J is TRBJ2-5 and V is TRBV5-1; D is possibly TRBD1 or TRBD2 (5 bases each). CDR3 length: 14 residues. Trimming removed 4 bases at V and 4 bases at J, with 14 bases between. CDR1 and CDR2 from the germline V gene are SGHRS and YFSETQ. The CDR3 sequence: CASSLGTSRETQYF. In DNA form, the CDR3 reads TGCGCCAGCAGCCTAGGGACGTCAAGAGAGACCCAGTACTTC.

CDR3 sequence reads: CASSYGTVSNTQYF. The DNA for the CDR3 is TGTGCCAGCAGTTATGGGACCGTTTCTAATACGCAGTATTTT. V usage is TRBV28 and J usage is TRBJ2-3; D is tentatively TRBD1 or TRBD2 (5 bases each). The V and J ends lost 4 bases and 7 bases respectively, with 15 bases between them. The CDR3 consists of 14 residues. Looked up from germline, CDR1 is MDHEN and CDR2 is SYDVKM.

The V and J genes are TRBV7-6 and TRBJ2-7, with 10 bases fitting TRBD1. The CDR3 runs to 19 residues. CDR1 SGHVS and CDR2 FNYEAQ come from the germline V gene. V was pared by 4 bases and J by 2 bases, with 17 bases of the junction left unmatched. The CDR3 spells CASSSKHQGTGAITYEQYF. The CDR3 DNA follows: TGTGCCAGCAGCTCAAAACACCAAGGGACAGGGGCCATTACCTACGAGCAGTACTTC. The complete variable domain, with remaining parts taken from reference TRBV7-6 and TRBJ2-7, reads GAGVSQSPRYKVTKRGQDVALRCDPISGHVSLYWYRQALGQGPEFLTYFNYEAQQDKSGLPNDRFSAERPEGSISTLTIQRTEQRDSAMYRCASSSKHQGTGAITYEQYFGPGTRLTVT.

The genes are TRBV19 and TRBJ1-2; no clear D. V was pared by 7 bases and J by 4 bases, with 13 bases between. Germline values: CDR1 LNHDA, CDR2 SQIVND (reference sequence). The CDR3 contains 13 residues. CDR3 in amino acids: CASTGKVGYGYTF. CDR3 nucleotide sequence: TGTGCCAGTACCGGTAAAGTGGGCTATGGCTACACCTTC.

J is TRBJ1-1 and V is TRBV28, with D hard to call. Trimming shortened V by 6 bases and J by 10 bases, and 15 bases separated the two germline ends. The germline CDR1 and CDR2 sequences are MDHEN and SYDVKM. The CDR3 is 12 residues long. The CDR3 nucleotides are TGTGCCAGCAGCGGACCCCCAGCAAGAGCTTTCTTT. Protein sequence: CASSGPPARAFF.

The chain couples TRBV7-9 to TRBJ2-5; 7 bases fit TRBD1. This CDR3 comprises 14 residues. J was trimmed by 4 bases and V by 7 bases; bases with no gene match: 9. The germline gives CDR1 SEHNR, CDR2 FQNEAQ (reference sequence). The CDR3 is CASTQDRVGETQYF. The CDR3 nucleotides are TGTGCCAGCACCCAAGACAGGGTCGGAGAGACCCAGTACTTC.